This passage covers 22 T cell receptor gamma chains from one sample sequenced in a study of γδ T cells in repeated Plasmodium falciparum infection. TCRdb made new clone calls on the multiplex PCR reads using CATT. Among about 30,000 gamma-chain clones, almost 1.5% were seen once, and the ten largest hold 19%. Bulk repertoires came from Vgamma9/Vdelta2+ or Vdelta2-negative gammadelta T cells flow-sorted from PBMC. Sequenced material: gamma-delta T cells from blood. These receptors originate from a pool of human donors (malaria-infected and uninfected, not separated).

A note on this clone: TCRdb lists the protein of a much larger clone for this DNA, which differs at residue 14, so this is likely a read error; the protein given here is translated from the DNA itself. CDR3 nucleotides: TGTGCCTTGTGGAAGGGGTTGGGGTTGGGCAAAAAAATCGAGGTATTT. Protein product: CALWKGLGLGKKIEVF. The J segment was not called; the V segment is TRGV9. CDR1 GITISATS and CDR2 ISYDGTV come from the germline V gene (reference sequence). The CDR3 extends over 16 amino acids.

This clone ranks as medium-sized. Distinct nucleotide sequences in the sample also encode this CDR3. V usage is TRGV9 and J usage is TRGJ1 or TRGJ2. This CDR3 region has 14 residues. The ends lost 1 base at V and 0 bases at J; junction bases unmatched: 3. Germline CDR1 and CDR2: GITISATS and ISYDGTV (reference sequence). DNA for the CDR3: TGTGCCTTGTGGGAGGTCCCGAATTATTATAAGAAACTCTTT. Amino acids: CALWEVPNYYKKLF.

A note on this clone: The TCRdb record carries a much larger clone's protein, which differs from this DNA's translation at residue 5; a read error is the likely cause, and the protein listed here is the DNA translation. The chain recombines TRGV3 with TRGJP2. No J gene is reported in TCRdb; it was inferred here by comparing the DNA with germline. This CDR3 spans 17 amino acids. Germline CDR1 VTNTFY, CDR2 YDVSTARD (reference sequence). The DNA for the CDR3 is TGTGCCACCTGGGGCAGGTGGAGGGGTAGTAGTGATTGGATCAAGACGTTT. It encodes CATWGRWRGSSDWIKTF.

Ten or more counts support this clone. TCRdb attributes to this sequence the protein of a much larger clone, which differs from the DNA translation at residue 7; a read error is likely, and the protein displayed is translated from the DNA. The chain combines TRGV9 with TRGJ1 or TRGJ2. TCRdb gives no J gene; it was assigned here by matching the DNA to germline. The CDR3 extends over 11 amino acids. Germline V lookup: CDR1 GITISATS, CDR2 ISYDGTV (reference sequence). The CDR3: CAFLNYHKKLF. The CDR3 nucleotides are TGTGCCTTCTTGAATTATCATAAGAAACTCTTT.

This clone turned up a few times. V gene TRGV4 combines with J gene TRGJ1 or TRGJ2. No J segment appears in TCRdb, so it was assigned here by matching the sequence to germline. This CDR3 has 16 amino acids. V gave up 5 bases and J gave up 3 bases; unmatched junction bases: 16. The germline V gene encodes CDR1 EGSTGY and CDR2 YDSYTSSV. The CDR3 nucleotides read TGTGCCACCTGGGGTCGGCATCGGTCCATTTATTATAAGAAACTCTTT. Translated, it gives CATWGRHRSIYYKKLF.

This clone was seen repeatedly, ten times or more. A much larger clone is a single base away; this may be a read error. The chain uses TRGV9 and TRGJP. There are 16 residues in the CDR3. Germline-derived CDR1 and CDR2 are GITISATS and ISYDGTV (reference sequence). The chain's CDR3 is CALWEPGESGKKIKVF. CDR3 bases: TGTGCCTTGTGGGAGCCCGGAGAGTCGGGCAAAAAAATCAAGGTATTT.

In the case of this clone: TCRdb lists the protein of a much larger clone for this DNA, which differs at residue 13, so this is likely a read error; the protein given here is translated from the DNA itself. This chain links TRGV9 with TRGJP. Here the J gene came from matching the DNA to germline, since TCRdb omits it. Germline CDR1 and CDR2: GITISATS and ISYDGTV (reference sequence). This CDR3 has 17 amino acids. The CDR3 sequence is CALWEARVQRGKEIKVF. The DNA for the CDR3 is TGTGCCTTGTGGGAGGCCCGAGTTCAGCGGGGCAAAGAAATCAAGGTATTT.

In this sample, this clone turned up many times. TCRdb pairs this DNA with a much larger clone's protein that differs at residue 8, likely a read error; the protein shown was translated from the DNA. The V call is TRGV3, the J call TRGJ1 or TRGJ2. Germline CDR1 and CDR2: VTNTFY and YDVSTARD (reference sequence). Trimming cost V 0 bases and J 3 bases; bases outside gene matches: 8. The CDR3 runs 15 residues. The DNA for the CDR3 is TGTGCCACCTGGGACAGGTATGACACTTATTATAAGAAACTCTTT. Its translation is CATWDRYDTYYKKLF.

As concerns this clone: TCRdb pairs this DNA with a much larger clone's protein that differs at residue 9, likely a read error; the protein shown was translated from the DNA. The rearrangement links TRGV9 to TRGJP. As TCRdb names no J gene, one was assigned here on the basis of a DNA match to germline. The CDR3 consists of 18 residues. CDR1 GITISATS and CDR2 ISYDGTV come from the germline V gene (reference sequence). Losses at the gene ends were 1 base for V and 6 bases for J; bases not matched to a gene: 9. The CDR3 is CALWEVRSGELGKKIKVF. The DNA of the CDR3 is TGTGCCTTGTGGGAGGTAAGGTCGGGAGAGTTGGGCAAAAAAATCAAGGTATTT.

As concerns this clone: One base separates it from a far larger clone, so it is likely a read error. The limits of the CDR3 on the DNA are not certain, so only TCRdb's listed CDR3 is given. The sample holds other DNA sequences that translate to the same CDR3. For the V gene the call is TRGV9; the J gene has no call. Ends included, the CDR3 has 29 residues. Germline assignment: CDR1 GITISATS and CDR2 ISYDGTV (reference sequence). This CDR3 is CALWVIIRNSLAVEQHLLSQVSIGRIQHF.

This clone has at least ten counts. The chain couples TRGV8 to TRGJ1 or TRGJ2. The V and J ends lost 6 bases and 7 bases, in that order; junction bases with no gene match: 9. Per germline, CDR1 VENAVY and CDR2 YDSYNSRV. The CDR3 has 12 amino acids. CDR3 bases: TGTGCCACCTGGAAGGAAAGGTATAAGAAACTCTTT. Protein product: CATWKERYKKLF.

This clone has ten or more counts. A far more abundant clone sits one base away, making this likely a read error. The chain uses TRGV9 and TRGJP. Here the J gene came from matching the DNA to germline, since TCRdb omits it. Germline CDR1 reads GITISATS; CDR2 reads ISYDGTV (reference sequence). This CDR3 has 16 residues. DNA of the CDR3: TGTGCCTTGTGGGTACCGCAAGGGTTGGGCAAAAAAATCAAGGTATTT. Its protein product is CALWVPQGLGKKIKVF.

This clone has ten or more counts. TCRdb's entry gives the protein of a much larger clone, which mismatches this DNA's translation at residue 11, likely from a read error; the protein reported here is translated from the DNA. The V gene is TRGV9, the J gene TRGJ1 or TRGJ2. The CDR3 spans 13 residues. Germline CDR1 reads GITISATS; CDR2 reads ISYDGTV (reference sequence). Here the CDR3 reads CALWESSGYKRLF. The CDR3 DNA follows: TGTGCCTTGTGGGAGTCTAGTGGTTATAAGAGACTCTTT.

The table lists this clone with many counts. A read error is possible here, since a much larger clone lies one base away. CDR3 DNA sequence: TGTGCCTTGTGGGGGAGACCGGAGAAACTCTTT. Its translation is CALWGRPEKLF. The V gene is TRGV9, the J gene TRGJ1 or TRGJ2. TCRdb lists no J gene, so it was determined here by aligning the DNA to germline. Germline-derived CDR1 and CDR2 are GITISATS and ISYDGTV (reference sequence). V trimming: 5 bases; J trimming: 11 bases; junction bases outside the gene matches: 9. CDR3 length: 11 amino acids.

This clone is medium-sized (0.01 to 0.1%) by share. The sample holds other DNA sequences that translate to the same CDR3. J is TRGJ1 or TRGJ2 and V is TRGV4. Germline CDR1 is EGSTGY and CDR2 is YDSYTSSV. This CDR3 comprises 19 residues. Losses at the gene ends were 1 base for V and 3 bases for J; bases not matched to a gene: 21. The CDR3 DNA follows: TGTGCCACCTGGGATGGACTAGAGTGGATGCACGATTCTTATTATAAGAAACTCTTT. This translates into CATWDGLEWMHDSYYKKLF.

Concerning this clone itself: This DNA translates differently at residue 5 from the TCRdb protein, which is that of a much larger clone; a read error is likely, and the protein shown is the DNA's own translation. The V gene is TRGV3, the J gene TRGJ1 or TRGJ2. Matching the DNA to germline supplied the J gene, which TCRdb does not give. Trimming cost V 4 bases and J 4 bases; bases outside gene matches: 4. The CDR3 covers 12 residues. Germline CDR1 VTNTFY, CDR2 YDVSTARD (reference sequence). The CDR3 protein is CATWERYYKKLF. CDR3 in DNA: TGTGCCACCTGGGAAAGATATTATAAGAAACTCTTT.

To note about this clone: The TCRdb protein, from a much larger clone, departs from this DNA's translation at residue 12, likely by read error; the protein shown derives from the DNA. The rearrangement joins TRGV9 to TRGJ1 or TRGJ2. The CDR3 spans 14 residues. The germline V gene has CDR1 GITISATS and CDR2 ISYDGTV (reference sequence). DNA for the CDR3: TGTGCCTTGTGGGAACAACGGGGTTATTATAAGGAACTCTTT. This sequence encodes CALWEQRGYYKELF.

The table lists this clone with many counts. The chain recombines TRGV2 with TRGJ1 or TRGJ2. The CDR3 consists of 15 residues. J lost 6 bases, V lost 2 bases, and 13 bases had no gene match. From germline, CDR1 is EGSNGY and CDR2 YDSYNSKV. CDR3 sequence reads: CATWDVERGCYKKLF. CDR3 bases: TGTGCCACCTGGGACGTCGAGAGGGGTTGTTATAAGAAACTCTTT.

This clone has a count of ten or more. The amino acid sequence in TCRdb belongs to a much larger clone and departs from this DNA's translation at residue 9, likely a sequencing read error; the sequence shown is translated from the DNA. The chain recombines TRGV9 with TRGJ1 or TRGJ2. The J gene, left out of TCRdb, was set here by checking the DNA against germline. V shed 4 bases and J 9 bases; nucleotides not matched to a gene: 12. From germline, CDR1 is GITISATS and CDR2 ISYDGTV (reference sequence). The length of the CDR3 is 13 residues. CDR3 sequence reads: CALWDSPWCKKLF. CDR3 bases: TGTGCCTTGTGGGACTCCCCGTGGTGTAAGAAACTCTTT.

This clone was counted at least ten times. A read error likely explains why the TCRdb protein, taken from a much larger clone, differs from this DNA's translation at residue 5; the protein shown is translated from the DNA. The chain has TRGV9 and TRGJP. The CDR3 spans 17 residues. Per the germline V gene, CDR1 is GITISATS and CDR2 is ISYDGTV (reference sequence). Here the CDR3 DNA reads TGTGCCTTGTGGGGGGTGCATGGAGAGTTGGGCAAAAAAATCAAGGTATTT. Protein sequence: CALWGVHGELGKKIKVF.

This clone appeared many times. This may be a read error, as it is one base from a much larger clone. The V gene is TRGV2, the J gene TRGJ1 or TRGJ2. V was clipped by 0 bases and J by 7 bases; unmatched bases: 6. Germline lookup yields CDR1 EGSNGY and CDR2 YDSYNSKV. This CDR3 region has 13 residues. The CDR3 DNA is TGTGCCACCTGGGACGGGCCGTGGTATAAGAAACTCTTT. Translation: CATWDGPWYKKLF.

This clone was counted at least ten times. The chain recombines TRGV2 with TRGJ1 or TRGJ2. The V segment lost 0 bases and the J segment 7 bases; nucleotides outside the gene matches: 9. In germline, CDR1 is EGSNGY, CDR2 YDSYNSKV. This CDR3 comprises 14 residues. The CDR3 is CATWDGHVRYKKLF. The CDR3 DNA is TGTGCCACCTGGGACGGGCACGTAAGGTATAAGAAACTCTTT.